This T cell receptor beta chain was recorded in a study of chemoradiotherapy in HPV16-positive cancers. This clone came up a few times. The CDR3 sequence is 12 residues long. Germline CDR1 is LGHNA and CDR2 is YNFKEQ. V dropped 4 bases and J dropped 6 bases, with 6 bases sitting between them. Repertoires were generated with immunoSEQ multiplex PCR, while TCRdb's copy carries only in-frame clones and drops some. The sample shows about 12,000 clones, over 65% of them seen only once. The material was obtained from a patient who underwent chemoradiotherapy. V gene TRBV4-2 combines with J gene TRBJ1-4; D gene ambiguous. This TCR came from a human donor with HPV-associated anogenital cancer. The CDR3 coding sequence is TGTGCCAGCAGCCCGCGACATGAAAAACTGTTTTTT. Protein: CASSPRHEKLFF.